The next 29 T cell receptor beta chains were all read from a single sample in a study of shared clonotypes between healthy human individuals (dated by TCRdb to about 2020). The method behind the library was the immunoSEQ multiplex PCR assay. TCRdb holds this immuneACCESS table with in-frame rearrangements only. Some clones are missing; in checked studies, unresolved V genes explain under half, and the rest has no known cause. Recorded for this sample are roughly 2.2 million clones; approximately 90% of them occurred a single time. The top ten clonotypes cover 0.37% of the sample. Sequencing used naive CD4+ T cells from PBMCs. In light of the paper, this sample's cell subset or site label describes: CD45RA+ positively selected. Receptor source: a man between 18 and 29 years old in good health. Some clones in this sample may be carry-over from other donors' samples.

Points on this clone: This CDR3 is also generated by other DNA sequences in the sample. This chain joins TRBV5-1 and TRBJ2-7; no clear D gene. The CDR3 totals 13 residues. Looked up from germline, CDR1 is SGHRS and CDR2 is YFSETQ. V lost 2 bases, J lost 2 bases, and 8 bases lay in between. CDR3 amino acids: CASSFSGPYEQYF. CDR3 bases: TGCGCCAGCAGCTTTTCAGGCCCCTACGAGCAGTACTTC. The whole variable domain, filled in from reference TRBV5-1 and TRBJ2-7, reads KAGVTQTPRYLIKTRGQQVTLSCSPISGHRSVSWYQQTPGQGLQFLFEYFSETQRNKGNFPGRFSGRQFSNSRSEMNVSTLELGDSALYLCASSFSGPYEQYFGPGTRLTVT.

Regarding this clone: This specimen includes other DNA sequences encoding the same CDR3. The chain joins TRBV5-1 to TRBJ2-1; TRBD2 aligns across 10 bases. CDR3 size: 15 residues. Trimming took 4 bases from V and 2 from J; bases not matched to a gene: 3. From germline, CDR1 is SGHRS and CDR2 YFSETQ. The CDR3 sequence is CASSPGLAAYNEQFF. CDR3 nucleotides: TGCGCCAGCAGCCCTGGACTAGCGGCCTACAATGAGCAGTTCTTC.

This chain uses TRBV7-9 with TRBJ1-2; no clear D gene. V lost 5 bases and J 8 bases, leaving 21 bases between the germline ends. The CDR3 runs to 15 residues. Germline V gene data show CDR1 as SEHNR and CDR2 as FQNEAQ (reference sequence). The CDR3: CASSQKESSTRGYTF. As DNA, the CDR3 is TGTGCCAGCAGCCAAAAGGAAAGCAGTACGAGAGGCTACACCTTC.

Remarks on this clone: This sample also contains other DNA sequences that code for the same CDR3. This chain links TRBV19 with TRBJ1-1; D is ambiguous. The CDR3 totals 13 residues. Looked up from germline, CDR1 is LNHDA and CDR2 is SQIVND (reference sequence). With 1 base removed from V and 5 bases from J, the gap between germline ends came to 8 bases. CDR3: CASSIVLDTEAFF. In DNA, the CDR3 is TGTGCCAGTAGTATAGTATTGGATACTGAAGCTTTCTTT.

The chain employs TRBV9 and TRBJ1-1; D uncertain. Trimming removed 5 bases from V and 9 bases from J, with 14 bases in between. The CDR3 contains 12 residues. In germline, CDR1 is SGDLS, CDR2 YYNGEE. The CDR3 protein is CASRFTGSKAFF. Here the CDR3 DNA reads TGTGCCAGCAGATTTACCGGGTCAAAAGCTTTCTTT.

The chain employs TRBV29-1 and TRBJ2-1; 9 bases line up with TRBD1. Germline CDR1 reads SQVTM; CDR2 reads ANQGSEA. The CDR3 is made up of 15 amino acids. J gave up 7 bases and V 4 bases, and 11 bases lay outside the gene matches. The DNA of the CDR3 is TGCAGCGTTGGGGGTACAGGGGGCGGCCTAAATGAGCAGTTCTTC. As protein: CSVGGTGGGLNEQFF.

This clone was observed once. The chain joins TRBV6-5 to TRBJ1-1; D is unresolved. The V gene's germline CDR1 is MNHEY and CDR2 SVGAGI. This CDR3 region has 13 residues. V was cut by 6 bases and J by 1 base, with 9 bases left in between. The CDR3: CASRGRRNTEAFF. The DNA of the CDR3 is TGTGCCAGCAGAGGACGGAGGAACACTGAAGCTTTCTTT.

The chain has TRBV28 and TRBJ2-7; a possible D gene is TRBD2 (5 bases). CDR3 length: 15 residues. Trimming removed 7 bases at V and 2 bases at J, with 18 bases between. Germline V gives CDR1 MDHEN, CDR2 SYDVKM. The CDR3 sequence is CASKPGRELTYEQYF. CDR3 nucleotides: TGTGCCAGCAAACCCGGTAGGGAGTTGACCTACGAGCAGTACTTC.

The chain links TRBV6-6 to TRBJ2-2; D is uncertain. Germline V gene data show CDR1 as MNHNY and CDR2 as SVGAGI (reference sequence). The V gene lost 0 bases and the J gene lost 5 bases, with 10 bases spanning the gap. CDR3 length: 15 amino acids. The CDR3 sequence: CASSYSSLATGELFF. CDR3 sequence (DNA): TGTGCCAGCAGTTACTCGTCTCTGGCGACCGGGGAGCTGTTTTTT.

The chain carries TRBV11-1 and TRBJ2-7; 10 nucleotides agree with TRBD2. The CDR3 consists of 15 residues. The germline V gene has CDR1 SGHAT and CDR2 FQDESV (reference sequence). V shed 3 bases and J 3 bases; nucleotides not matched to a gene: 5. CDR3 nucleotides: TGTGCCAGCAGCTTTACTAGCGGGAACAACTACGAGCAGTACTTC. It codes for CASSFTSGNNYEQYF.

This clone was seen only once. V and J are TRBV28 and TRBJ2-6; no firm D call. The length of the CDR3 is 15 residues. Per the germline V gene, CDR1 is MDHEN and CDR2 is SYDVKM. V lost 4 bases and J 4 bases, leaving 11 bases between the germline ends. CDR3 sequence (DNA): TGTGCCAGCAGTTCAGGATCAATCGGGGCCAACGTCCTGACTTTC. It translates to CASSSGSIGANVLTF.

The V and J genes are TRBV27 and TRBJ2-1; the match to TRBD2 covers 12 bases. CDR3 length equals 16 residues. V lost 6 bases and J lost 8; bases outside the gene matches: 11. In germline, CDR1 is MNHEY, CDR2 SMNVEV (reference sequence). The CDR3 loop reads CASSRFGLAGNDEQFF. The DNA of the CDR3 is TGTGCCAGCAGCCGATTCGGACTAGCGGGAAACGATGAGCAGTTCTTC.

This clone was seen a single time. The V call is TRBV27, the J call TRBJ2-1; D may be TRBD1 (6 bases). CDR1 and CDR2 from the germline V gene are MNHEY and SMNVEV (reference sequence). This CDR3 is 17 amino acids long. Trimming cost V 0 bases and J 3 bases, with 15 bases left between them. The CDR3, as DNA: TGTGCCAGCAGTTTATCTGGAACAGGGCTACTCTACAATGAGCAGTTCTTC. Its translation is CASSLSGTGLLYNEQFF.

This chain joins TRBV5-1 and TRBJ2-3; D is perhaps TRBD2 (6 bases). Trimming pared 7 bases from V and 5 bases from J, leaving 14 bases between. The CDR3 runs to 13 residues. Germline CDR1 and CDR2: SGHRS and YFSETQ. The CDR3 protein is CASYRGTGDTQYF. The DNA for the CDR3 is TGCGCCAGCTACCGGGGGACTGGAGATACGCAGTATTTT.

The chain uses TRBV21-1 and TRBJ2-7; the table's D call TRBD2 went unverified against the DNA. TRBV21-1 is a recognized pseudogene. The CDR3 extends over 16 amino acids. Written as DNA, the CDR3 is TGTGCCAGCAGCAAATTGGCGGCCGCGAGGGCCTACGAGCAGTACTTC. Encoded protein: CASSKLAAARAYEQYF.

The V call is TRBV7-3, the J call TRBJ2-3; D may be TRBD1 (6 bases). Germline values: CDR1 SGHTA, CDR2 FQGTGA. CDR3 size: 15 residues. Trimming removed 5 bases from V and 3 bases from J, with 15 bases in between. The CDR3 region is CASSRDQGRTDTQYF. The CDR3 DNA reads as TGTGCCAGCAGCCGCGACCAGGGGAGAACAGATACGCAGTATTTT.

The chain employs TRBV10-1 and TRBJ2-5, with D unresolved. The CDR3 loop spans 13 amino acids. Per germline, CDR1 WNHNN and CDR2 SYGVQD (reference sequence). V shed 3 bases and J shed 2 bases, with 7 bases lying between them. The CDR3 nucleotides read TGCGCCAGCAGTGACCAGTTACAAGAGACCCAGTACTTC. As protein: CASSDQLQETQYF.

This chain connects TRBV7-2 to TRBJ2-7; D is undetermined. V was shortened by 2 bases and J by 4 bases, with 9 bases between the two germline ends. Germline V CDR1 and CDR2: SGHTA, FQGNSA. This CDR3 has 13 residues. The CDR3 loop is CASSLKAAYEQYF. The CDR3 DNA reads as TGTGCCAGCAGCTTAAAGGCGGCTTACGAGCAGTACTTC. The variable domain in full, completed from reference TRBV7-2 and TRBJ2-7, reads GAGVSQSPSNKVTEKGKDVELRCDPISGHTALYWYRQSLGQGLEFLIYFQGNSAPDKSGLPSDRFSAERTGGSVSTLTIQRTQQEDSAVYLCASSLKAAYEQYFGPGTRLTVT.

The chain combines TRBV15 with TRBJ2-1, with 8 bases that match TRBD2. There are 16 residues in the CDR3. CDR1 and CDR2 from the germline V gene are LNHNV and YYDKDF (reference sequence). With V trimmed by 2 bases and J by 9 bases, 12 bases remained unmatched. In DNA form, the CDR3 reads TGTGCCACCAGCAGAAGAAGGACCTCCGGGGGGGTTGAGCAGTTCTTC. This gives the protein CATSRRRTSGGVEQFF.

This chain links TRBV21-1 with TRBJ1-4; the DNA was not used to check the table's D call, TRBD1. TRBV21-1 is a documented pseudogene. This CDR3 is built from 18 residues. The CDR3 DNA reads as TGTGCCAGCAGCAAGGTTTTCGACAGGGAGAGAGAAGGTGAAAAACTGTTTTTT. Protein product: CASSKVFDREREGEKLFF.

The chain has TRBV9 and TRBJ2-3, with D hard to call. V shed 0 bases and J shed 5 bases, with 16 bases lying between them. The germline CDR1 and CDR2 sequences are SGDLS and YYNGEE. The CDR3 sequence is 16 residues long. CDR3 residues: CASSVELGLLGDTQYF. The CDR3 DNA sequence: TGTGCCAGCAGCGTAGAGCTAGGGCTGCTGGGAGATACGCAGTATTTT.

The chain uses TRBV18 and TRBJ2-1; 10 bases line up with TRBD2. The ends lost 2 bases at V and 8 bases at J; junction bases unmatched: 6. The CDR3 spans 15 residues. Germline V gene sequence: CDR1 KGHSH, CDR2 LQKENI. The CDR3 nucleotides are TGTGCCAGCTCACCAGCTAGCGGGAGTGCATATGAGCAGTTCTTC. This translates into CASSPASGSAYEQFF.

The chain carries TRBV28 and TRBJ2-3, with 8 bases aligning to TRBD2. J was trimmed by 3 bases and V by 3 bases; bases with no gene match: 5. The CDR3 contains 15 residues. Germline CDR1 MDHEN, CDR2 SYDVKM. CDR3 coding DNA: TGTGCCAGCAGTTTTTCCCGCGGGGGGACAGATACGCAGTATTTT. Translated, it gives CASSFSRGGTDTQYF.

The rearrangement joins TRBV7-9 to TRBJ2-2; 9 bases line up with TRBD2. This CDR3 is built from 17 residues. Germline V gives CDR1 SEHNR, CDR2 FQNEAQ (reference sequence). V shed 5 bases and J 0 bases; nucleotides not matched to a gene: 7. Here the CDR3 reads CASSPGASGTNTGELFF. CDR3 bases: TGTGCCAGCAGCCCCGGGGCTAGCGGGACGAACACCGGGGAGCTGTTTTTT.

The chain employs TRBV6-6 and TRBJ2-1; D perhaps matches TRBD1 (6 bases). V gave up 6 bases and J gave up 6 bases, with 21 bases separating them. The CDR3 is 16 residues long. The germline V gene has CDR1 MNHNY and CDR2 SVGAGI (reference sequence). The CDR3 is CASSPNLRGPGNEQFF. In nucleotides, the CDR3 is TGTGCCAGCAGCCCGAACCTCAGGGGACCGGGCAATGAGCAGTTCTTC.

As regards this clone: The identical CDR3 is also encoded by other nucleotide sequences in the sample. The V call is TRBV5-1, the J call TRBJ2-3, with unresolved D. V shed 5 bases and J shed 3 bases, with 10 bases lying between them. The CDR3 is made up of 13 amino acids. Germline assignment: CDR1 SGHRS and CDR2 YFSETQ. The CDR3 region is CASSPQGTDTQYF. The CDR3 DNA is TGCGCCAGCAGTCCTCAAGGGACAGATACGCAGTATTTT.

J is TRBJ2-7 and V is TRBV2, with D possibly matching TRBD2 (6 bases). Per the germline V gene, CDR1 is SNHLY and CDR2 is FYNNEI. The germline V and J ends were trimmed by 6 bases and 6 bases, with 12 bases remaining between them. The CDR3 has 12 residues. The CDR3 sequence: CASRLTRGEQYF. CDR3 coding DNA: TGTGCCAGCAGGCTGACTAGGGGCGAGCAGTACTTC.

This clone was seen a single time. The chain combines TRBV19 with TRBJ2-7, with no clear D. V was pared by 1 base and J by 0 bases, with 10 bases between. The CDR3 extends over 15 amino acids. Germline CDR1 and CDR2: LNHDA and SQIVND (reference sequence). Here the CDR3 reads CASSIAIPSSYEQYF. DNA for the CDR3: TGTGCCAGTAGTATAGCGATCCCCAGCTCCTACGAGCAGTACTTC.

This chain's CDR3 is CASSYSWDNEQFF. The CDR3 DNA is TGTGCCAGCAGTTACTCGTGGGACAATGAGCAGTTCTTC. This chain joins TRBV6-5 and TRBJ2-1; unclear D gene. The germline V and J ends were trimmed by 0 bases and 5 bases, with 5 bases remaining between them. This CDR3 has 13 amino acids. Germline CDR1 is MNHEY and CDR2 is SVGAGI.